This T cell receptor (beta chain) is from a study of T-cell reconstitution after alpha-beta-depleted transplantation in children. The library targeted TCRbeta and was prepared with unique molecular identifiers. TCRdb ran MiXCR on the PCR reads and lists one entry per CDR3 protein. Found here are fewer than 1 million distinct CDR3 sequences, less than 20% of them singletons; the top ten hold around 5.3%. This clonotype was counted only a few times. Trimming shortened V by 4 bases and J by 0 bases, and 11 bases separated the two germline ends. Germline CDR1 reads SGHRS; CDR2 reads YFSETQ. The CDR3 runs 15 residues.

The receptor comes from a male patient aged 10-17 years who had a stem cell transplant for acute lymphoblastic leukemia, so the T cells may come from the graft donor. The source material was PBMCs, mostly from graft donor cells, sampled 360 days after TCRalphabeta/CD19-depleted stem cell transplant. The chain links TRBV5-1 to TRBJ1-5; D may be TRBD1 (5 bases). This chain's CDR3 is CASSQEGLSNQPQHF. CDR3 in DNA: TGCGCCAGCAGCCAGGAGGGACTTAGCAATCAGCCCCAGCATTTT.